Listed below are T cell receptor beta chains from one sample, sequenced in a study of blood T cell repertoires in COVID-19. The protocol was immunoSEQ multiplex PCR, while the TCRdb copy is restricted to in-frame clones and leaves out a portion. The sample consists of hundreds of thousands of clones, less than 90% of them appearing once. The specimen was peripheral blood. Receptors were obtained from a woman of 80 years or more with active or convalescent COVID-19. Both conserved end residues are part of each CDR3. The order of the fields is clone size, V gene, J gene, D gene, CDR3 DNA, CDR3 protein. A D gene is named only where the DNA matches it firmly. The size entry is marked missing in some rows and otherwise reads once, few, many or a size class.

clone size: .; V gene: TRBV5-5; J gene: TRBJ1-1; D gene: .; CDR3 DNA: TGTGCCAGCAGCATAAAATGGGGCAACACTGAAGCTTTCTTT; CDR3 protein: CASSIKWGNTEAFF
clone size: .; V gene: TRBV18; J gene: TRBJ1-1; D gene: TRBD1; CDR3 DNA: TGTGCCAGCTCCGCCGGGACAGGGGAGCCCGGAGGCACTGAAGCTTTCTTT; CDR3 protein: CASSAGTGEPGGTEAFF
clone size: .; V gene: TRBV4-1; J gene: TRBJ1-2; D gene: TRBD1; CDR3 DNA: TGCGCCAGCAGCGCTCAGGGGGCGTTTTCCGCAGAAATTAACTATGGCTACACCTTC; CDR3 protein: CASSAQGAFSAEINYGYTF
clone size: .; V gene: TRBV11-1; J gene: TRBJ1-1; D gene: .; CDR3 DNA: TGTGCCAGCAGCTTACAGGCCTACATGAACACTGAAGCTTTCTTT; CDR3 protein: CASSLQAYMNTEAFF
clone size: .; V gene: TRBV19; J gene: TRBJ1-2; D gene: .; CDR3 DNA: TGTGCCAGTAGTATAGATGGCGCGGCCATATATGGCTACACCTTC; CDR3 protein: CASSIDGAAIYGYTF
clone size: .; V gene: TRBV6-2/TRBV6-3; J gene: TRBJ1-6; D gene: TRBD1; CDR3 DNA: TGTGCCAGCAGTTTCAGGGGGCTTGGTAATTCACCCCTCCACTTT; CDR3 protein: CASSFRGLGNSPLHF
clone size: few; V gene: TRBV6-5; J gene: TRBJ2-1; D gene: TRBD2; CDR3 DNA: TGTGCCAGCAGTTGGCTAGCGGGGGGCTACAATGAGCAGTTCTTC; CDR3 protein: CASSWLAGGYNEQFF
clone size: few; V gene: TRBV6-2/TRBV6-3; J gene: TRBJ1-5; D gene: .; CDR3 DNA: TGTGCCAGCAGCCCCAGGGTTTATAGCAATCAGCCCCAGCATTTT; CDR3 protein: CASSPRVYSNQPQHF
clone size: .; V gene: TRBV6-4; J gene: TRBJ1-2; D gene: TRBD1; CDR3 DNA: TGTGCCAGCAGCGCCCGGGGCAGGGGGCGAGGTGGCTACACCTTC; CDR3 protein: CASSARGRGRGGYTF
clone size: .; V gene: TRBV6-2/TRBV6-3; J gene: TRBJ1-2; D gene: .; CDR3 DNA: TGTGCCAGCAGTTACTCGAACGAGGGTATTATCTGGGGCTACACCTTC; CDR3 protein: CASSYSNEGIIWGYTF
clone size: .; V gene: TRBV3-1/TRBV3-2; J gene: TRBJ2-1; D gene: .; CDR3 DNA: TGTGCCAGCAGCCAAGAGTCCGGGAGTAGTGAGCAGTTCTTC; CDR3 protein: CASSQESGSSEQFF
clone size: once; V gene: TRBV3-1/TRBV3-2; J gene: TRBJ1-2; D gene: .; CDR3 DNA: TGTGCCAGCAGCCAAGAGGGCGGAGGGGGCTACACCTTC; CDR3 protein: CASSQEGGGGYTF